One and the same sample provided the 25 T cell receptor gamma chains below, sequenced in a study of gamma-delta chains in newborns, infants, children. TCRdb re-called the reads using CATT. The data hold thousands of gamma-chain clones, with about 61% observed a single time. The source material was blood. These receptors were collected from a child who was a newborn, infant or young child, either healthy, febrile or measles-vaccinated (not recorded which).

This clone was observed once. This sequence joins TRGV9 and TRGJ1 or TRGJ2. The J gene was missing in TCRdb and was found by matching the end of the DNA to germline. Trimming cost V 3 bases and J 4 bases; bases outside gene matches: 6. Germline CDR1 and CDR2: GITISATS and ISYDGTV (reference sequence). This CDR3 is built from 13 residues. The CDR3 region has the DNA TGTGCCTTGTGGGAGCCCATCTATTATAAGAAACTCTTT. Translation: CALWEPIYYKKLF.

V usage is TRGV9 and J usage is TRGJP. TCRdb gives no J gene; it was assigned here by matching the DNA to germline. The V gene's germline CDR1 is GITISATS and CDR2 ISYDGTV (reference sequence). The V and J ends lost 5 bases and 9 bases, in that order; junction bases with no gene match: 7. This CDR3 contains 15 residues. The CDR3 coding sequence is TGTGCCTTGTGGGTCCCGGGGTTGGGCAAAAAAATCAAGGTATTT. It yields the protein CALWVPGLGKKIKVF.

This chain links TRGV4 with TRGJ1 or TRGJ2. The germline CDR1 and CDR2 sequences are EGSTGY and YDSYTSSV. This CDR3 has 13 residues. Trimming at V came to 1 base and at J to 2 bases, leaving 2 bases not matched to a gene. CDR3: CATWDGHYYKKLF. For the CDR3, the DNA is TGTGCCACCTGGGATGGCCATTATTATAAGAAACTCTTT.

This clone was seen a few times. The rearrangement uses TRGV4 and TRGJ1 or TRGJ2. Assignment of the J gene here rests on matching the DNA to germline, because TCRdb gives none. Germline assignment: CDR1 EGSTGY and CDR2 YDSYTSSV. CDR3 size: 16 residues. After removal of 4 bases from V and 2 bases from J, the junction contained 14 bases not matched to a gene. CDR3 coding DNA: TGTGCCACCTGGGAGGGGATTCGGAATTATTATTATAAGAAACTCTTT. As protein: CATWEGIRNYYYKKLF.

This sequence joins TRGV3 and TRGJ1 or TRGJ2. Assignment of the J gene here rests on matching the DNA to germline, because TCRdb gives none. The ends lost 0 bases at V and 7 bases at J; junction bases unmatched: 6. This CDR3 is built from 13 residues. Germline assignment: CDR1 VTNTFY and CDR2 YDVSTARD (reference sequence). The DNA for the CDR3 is TGTGCCACCTGGGACAGGCAACACTATAAGAAACTCTTT. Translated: CATWDRQHYKKLF.

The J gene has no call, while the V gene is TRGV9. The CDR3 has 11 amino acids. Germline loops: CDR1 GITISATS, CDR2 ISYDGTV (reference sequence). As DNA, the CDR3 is TGTGCCTTGTGGGAGGCTATGGTGAGACTCTTT. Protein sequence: CALWEAMVRLF.

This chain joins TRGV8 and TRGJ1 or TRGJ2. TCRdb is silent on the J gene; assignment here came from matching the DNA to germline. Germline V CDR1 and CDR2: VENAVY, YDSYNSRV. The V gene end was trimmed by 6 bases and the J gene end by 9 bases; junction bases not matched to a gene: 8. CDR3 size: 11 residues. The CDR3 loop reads CATWFRGKKLF. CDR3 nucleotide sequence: TGTGCCACCTGGTTTCGCGGTAAGAAACTCTTT.

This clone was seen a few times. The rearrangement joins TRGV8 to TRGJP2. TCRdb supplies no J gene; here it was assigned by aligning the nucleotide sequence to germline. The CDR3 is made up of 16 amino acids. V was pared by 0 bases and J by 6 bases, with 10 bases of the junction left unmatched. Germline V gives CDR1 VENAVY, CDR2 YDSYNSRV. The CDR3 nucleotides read TGTGCCACCTGGGATAGGCGGGGGAATTGTGATTGGATCAAGACGTTT. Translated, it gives CATWDRRGNCDWIKTF.

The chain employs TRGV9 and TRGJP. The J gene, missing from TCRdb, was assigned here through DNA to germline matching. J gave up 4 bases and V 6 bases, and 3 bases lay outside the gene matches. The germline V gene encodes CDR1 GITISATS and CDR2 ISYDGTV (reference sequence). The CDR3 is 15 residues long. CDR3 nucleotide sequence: TGTGCCTTGTGGCTACAAGAGTTGGGCAAAAAAATCAAGGTATTT. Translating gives CALWLQELGKKIKVF.

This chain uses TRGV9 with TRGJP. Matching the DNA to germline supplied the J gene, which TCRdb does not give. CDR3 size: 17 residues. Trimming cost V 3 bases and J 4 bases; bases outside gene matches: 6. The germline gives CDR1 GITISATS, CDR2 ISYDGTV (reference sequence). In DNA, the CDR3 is TGTGCCTTGTGGGAGATGTCACAAGAGTTGGGCAAAAAAATCAAGGTATTT. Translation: CALWEMSQELGKKIKVF.

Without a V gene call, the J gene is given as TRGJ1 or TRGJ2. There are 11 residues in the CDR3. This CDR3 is CALWEANKKLF. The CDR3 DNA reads TGTGCCTTGTGGGAGGCCAATAAGAAACTCTTT.

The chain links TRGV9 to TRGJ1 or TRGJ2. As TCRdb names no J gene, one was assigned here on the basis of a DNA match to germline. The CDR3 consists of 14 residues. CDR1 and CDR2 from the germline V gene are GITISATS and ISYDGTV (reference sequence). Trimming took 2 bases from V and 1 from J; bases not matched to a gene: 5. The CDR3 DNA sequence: TGTGCCTTGTGGGAGGCCAATAATTATTATAAGAAACTCTTT. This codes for CALWEANNYYKKLF.

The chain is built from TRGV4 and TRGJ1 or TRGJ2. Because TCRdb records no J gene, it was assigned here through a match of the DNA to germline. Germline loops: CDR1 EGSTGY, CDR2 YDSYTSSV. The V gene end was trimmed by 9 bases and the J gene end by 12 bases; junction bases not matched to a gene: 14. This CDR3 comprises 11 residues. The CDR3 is CATPPRCRKLF. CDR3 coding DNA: TGTGCCACCCCCCCCCGGTGTAGGAAACTCTTT.

In DNA form, the CDR3 reads TGTGCCTTGTGGGAGGTGGTCGGGGAGTTGGGCAAAAAAATCAAGGTATTT. Amino acids: CALWEVVGELGKKIKVF. The V gene is TRGV9, the J gene TRGJP. Because TCRdb records no J gene, it was assigned here through a match of the DNA to germline. The CDR3 is 17 residues long. Germline V CDR1 and CDR2: GITISATS, ISYDGTV (reference sequence). V gave up 0 bases and J gave up 7 bases; unmatched junction bases: 6.

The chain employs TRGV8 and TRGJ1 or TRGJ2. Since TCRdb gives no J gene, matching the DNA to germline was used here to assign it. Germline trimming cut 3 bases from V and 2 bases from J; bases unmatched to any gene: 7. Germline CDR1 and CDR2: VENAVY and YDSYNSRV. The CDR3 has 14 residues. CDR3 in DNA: TGTGCCACCTGGGATTATACCCATTATTATAAGAAACTCTTT. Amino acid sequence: CATWDYTHYYKKLF.

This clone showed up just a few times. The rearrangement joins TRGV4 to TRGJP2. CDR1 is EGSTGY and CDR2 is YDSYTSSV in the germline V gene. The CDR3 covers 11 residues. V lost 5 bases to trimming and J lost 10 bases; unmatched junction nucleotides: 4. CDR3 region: CATWVCWIKTF. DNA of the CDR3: TGTGCCACCTGGGTTTGTTGGATCAAGACGTTT.

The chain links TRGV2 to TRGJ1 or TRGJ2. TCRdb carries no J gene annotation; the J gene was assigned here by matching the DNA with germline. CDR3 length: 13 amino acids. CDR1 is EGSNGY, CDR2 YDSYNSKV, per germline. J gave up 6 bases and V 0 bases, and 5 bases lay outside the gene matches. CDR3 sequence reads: CATWDGLLYKKLF. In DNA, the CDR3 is TGTGCCACCTGGGACGGGCTCCTTTATAAGAAACTCTTT.

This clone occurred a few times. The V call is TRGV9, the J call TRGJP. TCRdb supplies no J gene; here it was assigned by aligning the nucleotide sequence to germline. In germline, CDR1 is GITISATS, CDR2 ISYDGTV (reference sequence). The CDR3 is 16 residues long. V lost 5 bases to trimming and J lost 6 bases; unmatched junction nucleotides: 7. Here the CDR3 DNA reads TGTGCCTTGTGGGTTGAGGGAGAGTTGGGCAAAAAAATCAAGGTATTT. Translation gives CALWVEGELGKKIKVF.

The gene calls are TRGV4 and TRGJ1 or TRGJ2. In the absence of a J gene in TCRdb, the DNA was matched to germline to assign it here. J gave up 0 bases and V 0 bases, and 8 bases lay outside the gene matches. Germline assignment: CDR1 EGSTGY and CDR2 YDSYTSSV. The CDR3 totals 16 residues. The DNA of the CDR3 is TGTGCCACCTGGGATGGGCAATTTGGGAATTATTATAAGAAACTCTTT. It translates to CATWDGQFGNYYKKLF.

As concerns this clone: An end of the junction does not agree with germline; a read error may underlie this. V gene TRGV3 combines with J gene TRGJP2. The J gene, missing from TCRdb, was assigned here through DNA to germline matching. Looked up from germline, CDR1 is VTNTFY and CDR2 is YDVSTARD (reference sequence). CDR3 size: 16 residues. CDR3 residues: CAIWEYSDSSYWIKTF. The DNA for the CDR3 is TGTGCCATCTGGGAGTATTCGGATAGTAGTTATTGGATCAAGACGTTT.

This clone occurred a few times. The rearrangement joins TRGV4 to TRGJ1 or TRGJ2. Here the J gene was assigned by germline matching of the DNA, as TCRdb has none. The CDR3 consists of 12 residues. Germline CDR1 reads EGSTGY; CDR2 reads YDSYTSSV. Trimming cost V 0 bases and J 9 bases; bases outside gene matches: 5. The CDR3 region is CATWDGPFKKLF. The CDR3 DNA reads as TGTGCCACCTGGGATGGGCCATTTAAGAAACTCTTT.

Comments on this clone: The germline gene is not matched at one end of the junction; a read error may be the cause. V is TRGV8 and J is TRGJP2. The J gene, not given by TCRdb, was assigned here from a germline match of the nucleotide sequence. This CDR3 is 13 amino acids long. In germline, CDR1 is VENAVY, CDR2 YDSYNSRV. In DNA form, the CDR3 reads TGTGCCACCTGGGATATTAGTGATTGGACCAAGACGTTT. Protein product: CATWDISDWTKTF.

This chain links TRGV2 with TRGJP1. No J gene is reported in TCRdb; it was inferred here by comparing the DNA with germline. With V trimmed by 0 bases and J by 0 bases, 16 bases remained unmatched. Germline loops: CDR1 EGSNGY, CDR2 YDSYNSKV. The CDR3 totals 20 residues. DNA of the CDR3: TGTGCCACCTGGGACGGGCCCCGACCTATAATTTATACCACTGGTTGGTTCAAGATATTT. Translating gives CATWDGPRPIIYTTGWFKIF.

CDR3 in amino acids: CALWEKRFKIF. In nucleotides, the CDR3 is TGTGCCTTGTGGGAGAAGCGGTTCAAGATATTT. The gene calls are TRGV9 and TRGJP1. No J gene was available from TCRdb, and it was assigned here by a germline match of the DNA. This CDR3 is 11 amino acids long. With V trimmed by 3 bases and J by 12 bases, 4 bases remained unmatched. Germline CDR1 and CDR2: GITISATS and ISYDGTV (reference sequence).

CDR3 amino acids: CATWDGRGSYYKKLF. CDR3 sequence (DNA): TGTGCCACCTGGGATGGGAGGGGGAGTTACTATAAGAAACTCTTT. The chain combines TRGV4 with TRGJ1 or TRGJ2. Since TCRdb gives no J gene, matching the DNA to germline was used here to assign it. This CDR3 spans 15 amino acids. The junction had 12 bases not matched to a gene; V was cut back by 0 bases and J by 7 bases. Germline CDR1 reads EGSTGY; CDR2 reads YDSYTSSV.